This record concerns one T cell receptor beta chain sequence. Its antigen is not known. Trimming removed 1 base from V and 4 bases from J, with 7 bases in between. CDR1 and CDR2 (germline): MGHRA, YSYEKL. This CDR3 region has 13 residues. Primers included in the PCR were 60 Vbeta and 13 Jbeta primers. Clones were read by immunoSEQ multiplex PCR, and TCRdb kept only the in-frame ones, dropping some. Among approximately 160,000 clones listed, approximately 78% were seen once. This sample is part of a study of cytomegalovirus exposure and HLA in healthy donors. General study points: It was confirmed in vitro that three of the CMV-associated chains were specific for CMV antigens.

Sequenced: PBMCs. This chain joins TRBV4-1 and TRBJ1-1, with D possibly TRBD1 on 5 matching bases. The clonotype originates from a woman younger than 35 in good health and CMV-seronegative. The CDR3 DNA reads as TGCGCCAGCAGCCAAGTGGGGGGCACTGAAGCTTTCTTT. Residues: CASSQVGGTEAFF.